One and the same sample provided the 14 T cell receptor beta chains below, sequenced in a study of Ad26.COV2.S vaccination and SARS-CoV-2 variants. Treatment meaning: over 15 received Ad26.COV2.S at low or high dose, single or two shots; five or six received placebo; per-sample allocation not given. Collection of the samples took place on day 63 after the first injection of vaccine or placebo. The method was immunoSEQ multiplex PCR; TCRdb's version includes in-frame clones alone and lacks a portion of them. The data hold hundreds of thousands of clones, with around 86% observed a single time. The starting material was peripheral blood, obtained in a trial of Ad26.COV2.S vaccine versus placebo. The receptors stem from a person aged 18-65 years who received the Ad26.COV2.S COVID-19 vaccine or a placebo.

This clone was seen once. This chain uses TRBV15 with TRBJ2-7, with D hard to call. Germline V gene data show CDR1 as LNHNV and CDR2 as YYDKDF (reference sequence). With 0 bases removed from V and 3 bases from J, the gap between germline ends came to 12 bases. The CDR3 consists of 15 residues. The chain's CDR3 is CATSREDTGLYEQYF. CDR3 in DNA: TGTGCCACCAGCAGAGAGGATACCGGTCTCTACGAGCAGTACTTC.

The count of this clone is one. CDR3 DNA sequence: TGCGCCAGCAGCTTGGAACAGGGGGCAGGCACAGATACGCAGTATTTT. Encoded protein: CASSLEQGAGTDTQYF. The chain couples TRBV5-1 to TRBJ2-3, with 9 bases that match TRBD1. The V gene's germline CDR1 is SGHRS and CDR2 YFSETQ. The CDR3 consists of 16 residues. V trimming: 0 bases; J trimming: 1 base; junction bases outside the gene matches: 3.

V is TRBV4-1 and J is TRBJ2-7, with D perhaps TRBD1 (6 bases). The germline V gene encodes CDR1 MGHRA and CDR2 YSYEKL. The CDR3 runs 14 residues. V lost 0 bases, J lost 4 bases, and 10 bases lay in between. The CDR3 reads CASSQDRGGYEQYF. Written as DNA, the CDR3 is TGCGCCAGCAGCCAAGACAGGGGTGGATACGAGCAGTACTTC.

V is TRBV4-1 and J is TRBJ2-3, with TRBD2 matching 10 bases. CDR1 MGHRA and CDR2 YSYEKL come from the germline V gene. The V segment lost 1 base and the J segment 3 bases; nucleotides outside the gene matches: 7. CDR3 length equals 17 residues. CDR3 in amino acids: CASSQATSGAGTDTQYF. Here the CDR3 DNA reads TGCGCCAGCAGCCAAGCTACTAGCGGGGCCGGTACAGATACGCAGTATTTT.

CDR3 nucleotide sequence: TGCGCCAGCAGCCAGGAGGGACAGGGGTATGGCTACACCTTC. This encodes CASSQEGQGYGYTF. The chain joins TRBV4-1 to TRBJ1-2; 10 bases fit TRBD1. CDR1 is MGHRA and CDR2 is YSYEKL in the germline V gene. V was clipped by 3 bases and J by 5 bases; unmatched bases: 3. The CDR3 consists of 14 residues.

This chain connects TRBV10-1 to TRBJ2-7; either TRBD1 or TRBD2 may fit D (5 bases each). Germline V gene data show CDR1 as WNHNN and CDR2 as SYGVQD (reference sequence). The V gene lost 3 bases and the J gene lost 2 bases, with 11 bases spanning the gap. This CDR3 is built from 14 residues. The CDR3 DNA sequence: TGCGCCAGCAGTGATTGGGGGAGAACCTACGAGCAGTACTTC. Protein product: CASSDWGRTYEQYF.

The chain employs TRBV6-1 and TRBJ2-7; no reliable D call. V was clipped by 3 bases and J by 0 bases, with 12 bases between them. The CDR3 consists of 15 residues. Germline V gene lookup returns CDR1 MNHNS and CDR2 SASEGT. CDR3 nucleotides: TGTGCCAGCAGTGACGATCCGGCCGGCTCCTACGAGCAGTACTTC. This translates into CASSDDPAGSYEQYF.

The chain carries TRBV4-3 and TRBJ1-2; no reliable D call. This CDR3 contains 13 residues. V shed 2 bases and J shed 5 bases, with 9 bases lying between them. Germline loops: CDR1 LGHNA, CDR2 YSLEER. The CDR3 protein is CASSQSQQYGYTF. The CDR3 DNA reads as TGCGCCAGCAGCCAAAGTCAGCAGTATGGCTACACCTTC.

The chain joins TRBV10-3 to TRBJ2-7, with D possibly being TRBD1 or TRBD2 (5 bases each). The CDR3 totals 14 residues. The germline V gene encodes CDR1 ENHRY and CDR2 SYGVKD. V lost 8 bases, J lost 0 bases, and 14 bases lay in between. The CDR3 here is CAIGRDENSYEQYF. CDR3 DNA sequence: TGTGCCATCGGTCGGGACGAAAACTCCTACGAGCAGTACTTC.

The chain has TRBV6-2 or TRBV6-3 and TRBJ2-1; no definite D call. The CDR3 loop spans 12 amino acids. Germline CDR1 MNHEY, CDR2 SVGEGT. V was cut by 2 bases and J by 7 bases, with 6 bases left in between. CDR3 residues: CASSYGVNEQFF. CDR3 bases: TGTGCCAGCAGTTACGGGGTTAATGAGCAGTTCTTC.

V is TRBV5-3 and J is TRBJ1-5; D remains ambiguous. TRBV5-3 is assigned to the ORF class and has an uncertain function. V gave up 1 base and J gave up 3 bases, with 8 bases separating them. The CDR3 covers 14 residues. The DNA of the CDR3 is TGTGCCAGAAGCTTGTGCAGGATCAATCAGCCCCAGCATTTT. This sequence encodes CARSLCRINQPQHF.

J is TRBJ1-3 and V is TRBV6-5; D is undetermined. The CDR3 is 15 amino acids. Germline V gene sequence: CDR1 MNHEY, CDR2 SVGAGI. V was shortened by 6 bases and J by 2 bases, with 14 bases between the two germline ends. CDR3 loop: CASSRGSSTGNTIYF. The CDR3 region has the DNA TGTGCCAGCAGCCGGGGATCTTCAACTGGAAACACCATATATTTT.

V usage is TRBV12-5 and J usage is TRBJ1-1; D gene uncertain. V was pared by 5 bases and J by 6 bases, with 13 bases between. The germline gives CDR1 LGHNT, CDR2 FRNRAP. This CDR3 contains 13 residues. The CDR3 nucleotides are TGTGCTAGTGGTGCGGGGTCCGGCCCTGAAGCTTTCTTT. This sequence encodes CASGAGSGPEAFF. The full variable domain, completed using reference TRBV12-5 and TRBJ1-1, is DARVTQTPRHKVTEMGQEVTMRCQPILGHNTVFWYRQTMMQGLELLAYFRNRAPLDDSGMPKDRFSAEMPDATLATLKIQPSEPRDSAVYFCASGAGSGPEAFFGQGTRLTVV.

The chain joins TRBV5-1 to TRBJ2-7; D is tentatively TRBD1 or TRBD2 (6 bases each). The CDR3 totals 15 residues. Germline lookup yields CDR1 SGHRS and CDR2 YFSETQ. With 1 base removed from V and 7 bases from J, the gap between germline ends came to 18 bases. CDR3 protein: CASSLLPGAGREQYF. CDR3 sequence (DNA): TGCGCCAGCAGCTTGCTCCCGGGGGCGGGGAGGGAGCAGTACTTC.